Below, 7 T cell receptor beta chains from the same sample are listed, as sequenced in a study of early T cells in non-severe SARS-CoV-2 infection. A single record per CDR3 protein comes from TCRdb applying MiXCR to the 5' RACE reads. Of roughly 80,000 distinct CDR3 sequences in the sample, 11% were seen once. The starting material was whole blood, obtained at baseline. All receptors come from an adult who was a healthcare worker with PCR-confirmed SARS-CoV-2 infection or an uninfected control (not recorded which).

This clonotype has ten or more counts. The chain links TRBV27 to TRBJ2-7; 9 nucleotides align to TRBD1. This CDR3 comprises 18 residues. Looked up from germline, CDR1 is MNHEY and CDR2 is SMNVEV (reference sequence). The V and J ends lost 5 bases and 2 bases, in that order; junction bases with no gene match: 16. Here the CDR3 reads CASSLTPTGGAPTYEQYF. The CDR3 bases are TGTGCCAGCAGTCTCACTCCTACAGGGGGCGCGCCGACCTACGAGCAGTACTTC.

At least ten counts were recorded for this clonotype. The rearrangement uses TRBV3-1 and TRBJ2-3; maybe TRBD2 (5 bases). The CDR3 totals 14 residues. Between the trimmed V and J ends, which lost 2 bases and 2 bases, there was a span of 8 bases. Germline lookup yields CDR1 LGHDT and CDR2 YNNKEL (reference sequence). This CDR3 reads CASSQRRFTDTQYF. CDR3 sequence (DNA): TGTGCCAGCAGCCAACGGAGGTTCACAGATACGCAGTATTTT.

This clonotype was observed at least ten times. The chain couples TRBV6-2 or TRBV6-3 to TRBJ2-5, with 8 bases lining up with TRBD2. The V gene's germline CDR1 is MNHEY and CDR2 SVGEGT. The CDR3 extends over 14 amino acids. V was pared by 8 bases and J by 5 bases, with 10 bases of the junction left unmatched. CDR3 nucleotide sequence: TGTGCCAGCCACCCGGCCGGCGGGGGGGAGACCCAGTACTTC. Its translation: CASHPAGGGETQYF.

This clonotype was picked up many times. V and J are TRBV7-9 and TRBJ1-6, with 7 bases identical to TRBD1. Germline values: CDR1 SEHNR, CDR2 FQNEAQ (reference sequence). The CDR3 runs 16 residues. Unmatched junction bases numbered 10, after V lost 5 bases and J lost 6 bases. CDR3 bases: TGTGCCAGCAGCCCCGGACAGGTGGTTTCTAATTCACCCCTCCACTTT. The encoded protein is CASSPGQVVSNSPLHF.

The genes are TRBV25-1 and TRBJ2-3; no clear D gene. The V gene lost 10 bases and the J gene lost 2 bases, with 13 bases spanning the gap. Germline assignment: CDR1 MGHDK and CDR2 SYGVNS. This CDR3 is built from 13 residues. The CDR3 DNA reads TGTGCCACCCTGGACGGAATCACAGATACGCAGTATTTT. Amino acids: CATLDGITDTQYF.

This clonotype was counted between two and nine times. V usage is TRBV29-1 and J usage is TRBJ1-1, with D unresolved. The CDR3 has 13 amino acids. V lost 4 bases and J 6 bases, leaving 15 bases between the germline ends. Germline-derived CDR1 and CDR2 are SQVTM and ANQGSEA. The CDR3 DNA sequence: TGCAGCGTTGTAGGGCAGGAGTTTTCTGAAGCTTTCTTT. This gives the protein CSVVGQEFSEAFF.

The chain links TRBV11-2 to TRBJ2-2; possible D gene TRBD1, 5 bases. The CDR3 sequence is 14 residues long. The germline CDR1 and CDR2 sequences are SGHAT and FQNNGV. Deletions cut 2 bases from V and 5 bases from J, with 9 bases between. DNA of the CDR3: TGTGCCAGCAGCTTACGGGCAGGGACCGGGGAGCTGTTTTTT. It encodes CASSLRAGTGELFF.